This T cell receptor beta chain came from a study of T cell responses to AZD1222 COVID-19 vaccine. General study points: Just a handful of AZD1222 recipients tested seropositive at baseline.

TCRdb keeps only in-frame clones here, not all; method: immunoSEQ multiplex PCR. The table records about 150,000 clones, about 89% of them present only once. Combined were second doses at about 4 or about 12 weeks. This CDR3 comprises 12 residues. Trimming cost V 6 bases and J 5 bases; bases outside gene matches: 0. To note about this clone: Antigen specificity is unknown.

The source material was peripheral blood, sampled 28 days after the second AZD1222 dose. The chain couples TRBV12-3 or TRBV12-4 to TRBJ2-5; 10 bases align to TRBD1. The TCR originated in an adult who received the AZD1222 COVID-19 vaccine. CDR3 in DNA: TGTGCCAGCAGGACAGGGGGCGAGACCCAGTACTTC. Translation: CASRTGGETQYF.